Detailed here is one T cell receptor beta chain. Assay: immunoSEQ multiplex PCR; the TCRdb copy retains only in-frame clones and omits some. The table lists 200,000 to 250,000 clones, 70% to 90% of them singletons, with more than 2.5% in the top ten. V gave up 4 bases and J gave up 13 bases, with 13 bases separating them. The CDR3 is 11 amino acids. Germline assignment: CDR1 SNHLY and CDR2 FYNNEI. This record comes from a study of blood T cell repertoires in COVID-19. Study in general: Acute and convalescent COVID-19 samples came from the United States, Italy and Spain. PBMCs, B-cell-depleted T cells, or T cells were the source of the cDNA or gDNA that made up the material.

The specimen was peripheral blood. The V call is TRBV2, the J call TRBJ1-2; D unresolved. This sequence originates from a woman in her 30s who had recovered from COVID-19. CDR3 nucleotide sequence: TGTGCCAGCAGTGTAATGGTAGGAGTCACCTTC. This gives the protein CASSVMVGVTF.